The clone carrying this T cell receptor (beta chain) was observed a handful of times. This specimen comes from a study of CD8+ T cells in alopecia areata. Trimming took off 0 bases at V and 6 bases at J, with 6 bases between the two ends. The CDR3 is 12 residues long. Germline CDR1 and CDR2: SQVTM and ANQGSEA. Documented treatment: oral pan-JAK inhibitor, 5-10 mg twice daily. RNA, once extracted, was reverse transcribed into cDNA for use as the sequencing template. The data were produced by immunoSEQ multiplex PCR, yet TCRdb's version contains in-frame clones alone and is incomplete. The data show 90,000 to 150,000 clones, with more than 40% seen just once and roughly 0.45% held by the top ten.

The chain carries TRBV29-1 and TRBJ2-1, with no clear D. This receptor was taken from a human donor with alopecia areata. The sequencing used CD4+ T cells sorted from blood, collected at week 4, from a patient treated with tofacitinib. The CDR3 sequence: CSVEEFSNEQFF. CDR3 sequence (DNA): TGCAGCGTTGAAGAGTTCAGCAATGAGCAGTTCTTC.